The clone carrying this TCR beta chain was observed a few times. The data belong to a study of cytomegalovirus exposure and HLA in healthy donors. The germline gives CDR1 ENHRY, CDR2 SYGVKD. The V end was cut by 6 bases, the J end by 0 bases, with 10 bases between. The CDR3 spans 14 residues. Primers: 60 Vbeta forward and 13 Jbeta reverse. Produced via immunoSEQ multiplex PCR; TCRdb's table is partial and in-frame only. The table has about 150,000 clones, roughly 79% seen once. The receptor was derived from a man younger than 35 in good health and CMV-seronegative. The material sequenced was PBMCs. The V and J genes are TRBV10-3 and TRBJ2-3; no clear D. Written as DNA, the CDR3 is TGTGCCATCAGGGCCGGGTCGAGCACAGATACGCAGTATTTT. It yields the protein CAIRAGSSTDTQYF.